Presented here are 15 T cell receptor delta chains from one specimen sequenced in a study of Vδ1+ human thymocytes. Whole-study results and caveats: Highly polyclonal TRG and TRD repertoires with Gaussian CDR3 length distributions appeared in thymus.

Sequences come from RNA converted to cDNA by reverse transcription. The CDR3 regions were amplified by multiplex PCR from V-gene primers to a constant-region primer. TCRdb fed the multiplex PCR reads to CATT. Here the sample spans around 60,000 delta-chain clones, about 15% being singletons. Antigens for these TCRs are unknown. Sequenced material: Vdelta1+ gamma-delta thymocytes from the thymus. The sample's subset: FACS-sorted CD3+ TCRalphabeta- TCRVdelta1+ TCRVdelta2- thymocytes. These receptors originate from a girl in the first two years of life who had congenital heart surgery.

This clone was picked up a small number of times. The V gene is TRDV1, the J gene TRDJ1, with 8 positions matching TRDD2. The CDR3 consists of 19 residues. Germline-derived CDR1 and CDR2 are TSWWSYY and QGS. Trimming took 0 bases from V and 1 from J; bases not matched to a gene: 13. This CDR3 reads CALGELSFLLQGLTDKLIF. CDR3 coding DNA: TGTGCTCTTGGGGAACTAAGCTTCCTACTTCAGGGGCTCACCGATAAACTCATCTTT.

This clone was observed a few times. This sequence joins TRDV1 and TRDJ1; 13 positions agree with TRDD3. Germline lookup yields CDR1 TSWWSYY and CDR2 QGS. J gave up 0 bases and V 0 bases, and 13 bases lay outside the gene matches. This CDR3 has 21 residues. CDR3 amino acids: CALGELPRLLGDTSNTDKLIF. CDR3 nucleotide sequence: TGTGCTCTTGGGGAACTCCCACGCCTACTGGGGGATACGTCGAACACCGATAAACTCATCTTT.

This clone has just a few counts. The V gene is TRDV1, the J gene TRDJ1; 10 nucleotides match TRDD3. The ends lost 5 bases at V and 5 bases at J; junction bases unmatched: 29. The germline CDR1 and CDR2 sequences are TSWWSYY and QGS. There are 22 residues in the CDR3. CDR3 bases: TGTGCTCTTGGGAATATTTCCTGTCAGTGGAAATACTGGGGGATGTATCAGGATAAACTCATCTTT. Encoded protein: CALGNISCQWKYWGMYQDKLIF.

This rearrangement joins TRDV1 to TRDJ1, with D unresolved. The CDR3 runs to 15 residues. CDR1 and CDR2 (germline): TSWWSYY, QGS. V lost 4 bases and J lost 0, with 12 bases in between. For the CDR3, the DNA is TGTGCTCTTGGGGTTCCCCTGCGGGACACCGATAAACTCATCTTT. Protein: CALGVPLRDTDKLIF.

The V call is TRDV1, the J call TRDJ1; the match to TRDD3 covers 9 bases. V trimming: 0 bases; J trimming: 0 bases; junction bases outside the gene matches: 26. Germline CDR1 reads TSWWSYY; CDR2 reads QGS. The CDR3 is made up of 24 amino acids. CDR3 bases: TGTGCTCTTGGGGAACTCGGAACCCCTCGCCCCGTACTGGGGGACCCACCGTACACCGATAAACTCATCTTT. Encoded protein: CALGELGTPRPVLGDPPYTDKLIF.

This clone has a handful of counts. V is TRDV2 and J is TRDJ2, with 13 bases fitting TRDD3. With 1 base clipped from V and 7 bases from J, the junction kept 11 bases outside the gene matches. Germline values: CDR1 GEAIGNYY, CDR2 EKD. The CDR3 runs 18 residues. The DNA of the CDR3 is TGTGCCTGTGACACTTTGGTACTGGGGGATACGGTGGTAGCACAACTCTTCTTT. This encodes CACDTLVLGDTVVAQLFF.

This chain links TRDV1 with TRDJ1; D might be TRDD3 (7 bases). The germline V gene encodes CDR1 TSWWSYY and CDR2 QGS. The CDR3 length is 19 residues. Trimming shortened V by 2 bases and J by 4 bases, and 26 bases separated the two germline ends. CDR3: CALGEADNLPPYWGDKLIF. CDR3 DNA sequence: TGTGCTCTTGGGGAAGCGGACAACCTTCCACCGTACTGGGGCGATAAACTCATCTTT.

This clone turned up a few times. The V call is TRDV1, the J call TRDJ1; 8 bases fit TRDD3. This CDR3 has 20 amino acids. V dropped 0 bases and J dropped 0; count of bases not matched to a gene: 15. Germline loops: CDR1 TSWWSYY, CDR2 QGS. The CDR3 loop reads CALGELSSWGKKKYTDKLIF. As DNA, the CDR3 is TGTGCTCTTGGGGAACTATCCTCCTGGGGGAAAAAGAAGTACACCGATAAACTCATCTTT.

This chain connects TRDV1 to TRDJ1, with D uncertain. With 3 bases removed from V and 3 bases from J, the gap between germline ends came to 8 bases. Germline values: CDR1 TSWWSYY, CDR2 QGS. CDR3 length: 13 residues. The CDR3 sequence: CALGDLHPDKLIF. CDR3 sequence (DNA): TGTGCTCTTGGGGACCTCCACCCCGATAAACTCATCTTT.

This clone was seen only a few times. The rearrangement joins TRDV1 to TRDJ1; TRDD2 might be the D (6 bases). CDR3 length: 22 amino acids. Trimming shortened V by 1 base and J by 2 bases, and 32 bases separated the two germline ends. The germline V gene encodes CDR1 TSWWSYY and CDR2 QGS. Written as DNA, the CDR3 is TGTGCTCTTGGGGAACCAAGGCCTTCCGTGGAAAGGGAAATCCTTTCTACCGATAAACTCATCTTT. It encodes CALGEPRPSVEREILSTDKLIF.

This chain uses TRDV1 with TRDJ1; the match to TRDD3 covers 7 bases. V lost 0 bases to trimming and J lost 2 bases; unmatched junction nucleotides: 45. Per the germline V gene, CDR1 is TSWWSYY and CDR2 is QGS. CDR3 length: 29 amino acids. In nucleotides, the CDR3 is TGTGCTCTTGGGGAACTAGAGTCCCCTTTCCATCTGGGGGGGATCCCGCAGGCCTTTCTCTTGCATCGGACCGATAAACTCATCTTT. Residues: CALGELESPFHLGGIPQAFLLHRTDKLIF.

This clone came up a few times. The V and J genes are TRDV1 and TRDJ1, with a tentative D call TRDD3 (6 bases). The CDR3 is made up of 16 amino acids. CDR1 and CDR2 (germline): TSWWSYY, QGS. Trimming took 2 bases from V and 10 from J, leaving 23 bases between them. DNA for the CDR3: TGTGCTCTTGGGGAATACCCCCACCTACGTAGACTGGGACTCATCTTT. The encoded protein is CALGEYPHLRRLGLIF.

The J gene is TRDJ1, the V gene TRDV1, with TRDD3 identical over 12 bases. The CDR3 is 18 amino acids. Germline CDR1 is TSWWSYY and CDR2 is QGS. Trimming removed 0 bases from V and 1 base from J; junction bases left unmatched: 6. CDR3 in amino acids: CALGELLGDTTATDKLIF. Here the CDR3 DNA reads TGTGCTCTTGGGGAACTACTGGGGGATACAACGGCCACCGATAAACTCATCTTT.

In regard to this clone: In the same sample, other DNA sequences code for this CDR3. The chain recombines TRDV1 with TRDJ1, with 12 bases lining up with TRDD3. Per germline, CDR1 TSWWSYY and CDR2 QGS. Trimming cost V 4 bases and J 1 base; bases outside gene matches: 19. The CDR3 consists of 21 residues. CDR3 DNA sequence: TGTGCTCTTGGGGTCTCCTTCGATTGGACTGGGGGATACAGACCCACCGATAAACTCATCTTT. Translation: CALGVSFDWTGGYRPTDKLIF.

Points on this clone: This probably arose from a read error, given a far larger clone one base away. V is TRDV2 and J is TRDJ2; D is perhaps TRDD3 (5 bases). CDR1 and CDR2 from the germline V gene are GEAIGNYY and EKD. V was trimmed by 4 bases and J by 7 bases, leaving 15 bases between them. The CDR3 spans 14 residues. CDR3 loop: CACDLRRDVAQLFF. As DNA, the CDR3 is TGTGCCTGTGATTTGCGCCGGGATGTAGCACAACTCTTCTTT.